This TCR beta chain originates from a study of cytomegalovirus exposure and HLA in healthy donors. Study-wide points: Rarity marked most TCR sequences, yet some public TCRs occurred in many donors. The authors later found HLA-associated TCR beta chains more clonally expanded than equally common others. About 87% or about 30% of the time was how often most TCR beta V segments were productive, according to an earlier analysis. From TCR beta sequences, most subjects' HLA-A and HLA-B alleles were reportedly predicted accurately.

Primers: 60 Vbeta forward and 13 Jbeta reverse. The table came from immunoSEQ multiplex PCR; TCRdb's copy has only in-frame clones and leaves some out. The sample lists roughly 90,000 clones, roughly four fifths occurring once. This clone was counted between two and nine times. Antigen unknown. This TCR derives from a man in his thirties or forties in good health and CMV-seropositive. The sequenced material came from PBMCs.

DNA for the CDR3: TGTGCCAGCAGTGACTCGGGTAATCAGCCCCAGCATTTT. Translating it yields CASSDSGNQPQHF. The chain recombines TRBV25-1 with TRBJ1-5; D ambiguous. The CDR3 contains 13 residues. Germline assignment: CDR1 MGHDK and CDR2 SYGVNS. V was shortened by 3 bases and J by 4 bases, with 7 bases between the two germline ends.